This is a list of T cell receptor beta chains from one sample in a study of vaccination effects on CD4 cells after COVID-19. Clones were sequenced by immunoSEQ multiplex PCR, and TCRdb holds only the in-frame ones, with some missing. The sample includes about 63,000 clones, over 70% of them seen just once. These TCRs are of unknown antigen specificity. The starting material was CD4+ T cells from PBMCs cultured with HCoV-OC43 spike peptides, obtained before COVID-19 vaccination. The source is a human donor who received a COVID-19 vaccine. The CDR3 runs from the conserved cysteine through the conserved F or W. The D gene is left open where the match is weak. Clone sizes are given selectively: once, few, many, or a class where the clone is expanded.

D	J	size	V	DNA	CDR3
-	TRBJ1-1	-	TRBV28	TGTGCCAGCAGTACGTACCGGGGCACTGAAGCTTTCTTT	CASSTYRGTEAFF
TRBD1	TRBJ1-1	-	TRBV19	TGTGCCAGTAGTCCGCGATCAGGGGGGAGGGACACTGAAGCTTTCTTT	CASSPRSGGRDTEAFF
-	TRBJ2-3	once	TRBV24-1	TGTGCCACCAGTGATCCAGGGGGGAGCACAGATACGCAGTATTTT	CATSDPGGSTDTQYF
-	TRBJ1-6	-	TRBV3-1/TRBV3-2	TGTGCCAGCAGTCCAGGGTATTTACCCCTCCACTTT	CASSPGYLPLHF
TRBD2	TRBJ2-3	-	TRBV7-2	TGTGCCAGCAGCTTATTGCCTAGCGGGGGCACAGATACGCAGTATTTT	CASSLLPSGGTDTQYF
-	TRBJ1-2	-	TRBV7-2	TGTGCCAGCAGCTTAGCCCCGACAGGAGACTATGGCTACACCTTC	CASSLAPTGDYGYTF
-	TRBJ2-2	-	TRBV5-1	TGCGCCAGCAGCAAGGACCCTGGGACATCGAACACCGGGGAGCTGTTTTTT	CASSKDPGTSNTGELFF
-	TRBJ2-3	-	TRBV25-1	TGTGCCAGCAGTGAATTCGGGGGCCGGGGCACAGATACGCAGTATTTT	CASSEFGGRGTDTQYF
-	TRBJ2-2	-	TRBV5-1	TGCGCCAGCAGTCTGGCTGGGGGCCCAGTAGGCACCGGGGAGCTGTTTTTT	CASSLAGGPVGTGELFF
-	TRBJ1-1	-	TRBV7-2	TGTGCCAGCAGCCGGGGGGGGCAGCCGGGGGCTGAAGCTTTCTTT	CASSRGGQPGAEAFF
-	TRBJ2-2	-	TRBV5-1	TGCGCCAGCAGCTTGGATGTGGGAGCTTGGAGCACCGGGGAGCTGTTTTTT	CASSLDVGAWSTGELFF
TRBD1	TRBJ2-1	-	TRBV5-1	TGCGCCAGCGGGACAGGGAGCTCCTACAATGAGCAGTTCTTC	CASGTGSSYNEQFF
-	TRBJ1-2	-	TRBV14	TGTGCCAGCAGCCAAGACGGGCCCTATGGCTACACCTTC	CASSQDGPYGYTF
TRBD1	TRBJ2-5	-	TRBV29-1	TGCAGCGGCACGGGGACAGTTCAAGAGACCCAGTACTTC	CSGTGTVQETQYF